These T cell receptor beta chains were read from a single sample in a study of PD-L1 blockade in urothelial cancer. The protocol was immunoSEQ multiplex PCR, while the TCRdb copy is restricted to in-frame clones and leaves out a portion. This table holds about 51,000 clones, around 85% found once. The starting material was PBMCs, obtained around atezolizumab (anti-PD-L1) treatment. The receptors were sampled from a man in his sixties with urothelial cancer. CDR3s include the opening cysteine and the closing phenylalanine or tryptophan. Fields, in order: V gene, J gene, clone size, D gene, CDR3 protein, CDR3 DNA. A D gene is named only where the DNA matches it firmly. Some rows mark clone size as missing; the rest say once, few, many or name a class of expanded clone.

>TRBV4-1|TRBJ2-1|-|-
CASSGGSGRNEQFF
TGCGCCAGCAGCGGCGGTAGCGGACGGAATGAGCAGTTCTTC
>TRBV27|TRBJ2-1|-|TRBD2
CASSLVPSLRGGRNEQFF
TGTGCCAGCAGTTTAGTCCCCTCTTTGCGGGGGGGCCGGAATGAGCAGTTCTTC
>TRBV7-9|TRBJ1-5|-|-
CASSLVAGGFGNQPQHF
TGTGCCAGCAGCTTAGTTGCGGGGGGGTTTGGCAATCAGCCCCAGCATTTT
>TRBV6-6|TRBJ2-1|few|TRBD2
CASSLLAGGRYEQFF
TGTGCCAGCAGTCTACTAGCGGGGGGGCGGTATGAGCAGTTCTTC
>TRBV7-8|TRBJ2-3|-|TRBD1
CASRAGDRVPPDTQYF
TGTGCCAGCAGAGCCGGGGACAGGGTCCCTCCAGATACGCAGTATTTT
>TRBV6-5|TRBJ2-3|-|TRBD1
CASSYSPGGADTQYF
TGTGCCAGCAGTTACAGCCCAGGGGGTGCAGATACGCAGTATTTT
>TRBV10-3|TRBJ2-1|-|TRBD2
CAISETDKTAGQFLFF
TGTGCCATCAGTGAGACCGACAAGACAGCGGGGCAGTTTCTGTTCTTC
>TRBV19|TRBJ2-6|-|TRBD1
CASSYRQGGISGANVLTF
TGTGCCAGTAGTTATAGACAGGGGGGGATCTCTGGGGCCAACGTCCTGACTTTC
>TRBV6-1|TRBJ2-7|-|TRBD1
CAGKGQGSSYEQYF
TGTGCCGGGAAAGGACAGGGGTCGTCCTACGAGCAGTACTTC
>TRBV19|TRBJ1-4|few|TRBD1
CASSSPHRGSEKLFF
TGTGCCAGTAGTAGCCCCCACAGGGGGAGCGAAAAACTGTTTTTT
>TRBV9|TRBJ2-1|-|-
CASSPNRLPWGHNEQFF
TGTGCCAGCAGCCCCAACCGGCTTCCCTGGGGCCACAATGAGCAGTTCTTC
>TRBV4-1|TRBJ2-1|-|TRBD2
CASSQEVAGINEQFF
TGCGCCAGCAGCCAAGAGGTAGCGGGAATCAATGAGCAGTTCTTC
>TRBV18|TRBJ1-5|-|-
CASSAKDSLINQPQHF
TGTGCCAGCTCAGCTAAAGACAGTCTGATCAATCAGCCCCAGCATTTT
>TRBV13|TRBJ2-7|few|TRBD1
CASSSTGEYSYEQYF
TGTGCCAGCAGCTCAACAGGGGAATACTCCTACGAGCAGTACTTC
>TRBV5-8|TRBJ2-1|-|-
CASSPNLRSSYNEQFF
TGTGCCAGCAGCCCGAACCTCCGGAGCTCCTACAATGAGCAGTTCTTC
>TRBV11-2|TRBJ1-4|-|-
CASSLEWGTPEEKLFF
TGTGCCAGCAGCTTAGAATGGGGGACACCCGAGGAAAAACTGTTTTTT
>TRBV15|TRBJ1-1|-|TRBD1
CATSRGQGATEAFF
TGTGCCACCAGCAGAGGACAGGGGGCAACTGAAGCTTTCTTT
>TRBV15|TRBJ1-5|-|-
CATSRYGNQPQHF
TGTGCCACCAGCAGGTATGGCAATCAGCCCCAGCATTTT
>TRBV4-1|TRBJ1-2|-|TRBD1
CASSPRTGGNYGYTF
TGCGCCAGCAGCCCTAGGACAGGGGGAAACTATGGCTACACCTTC
>TRBV28|TRBJ2-1|-|-
CASRRQGLGINEQFF
TGTGCCAGCAGAAGACAGGGACTAGGGATCAATGAGCAGTTCTTC
>TRBV9|TRBJ2-3|-|TRBD2
CASSVHPLIEAGARGDTQYF
TGTGCCAGCAGCGTACACCCACTCATAGAAGCGGGGGCCCGGGGTGATACGCAGTATTTT
>TRBV5-1|TRBJ2-3|-|TRBD2
CASSFTSVGSTDTQYF
TGCGCCAGCAGTTTTACTAGCGTGGGGAGCACAGATACGCAGTATTTT